The T cell receptor (beta chain) under discussion was sequenced for a study of blood T cell repertoires in COVID-19. CDR1 LNHDA and CDR2 SQIVND come from the germline V gene (reference sequence). The CDR3 sequence is 15 residues long. After removal of 10 bases from V and 6 bases from J, the junction contained 14 bases not matched to a gene. The method was immunoSEQ multiplex PCR; TCRdb's version includes in-frame clones alone and lacks a portion of them. The sample has over 250,000 clones; about 70% are singletons. V gene TRBV19 combines with J gene TRBJ2-1, with TRBD1 identical over 8 bases. This TCR came from a woman older than 75 with acute or convalescent COVID-19. The sample comprised peripheral blood. CDR3 region: CATHRSGTGPNEQFF. DNA for the CDR3: TGTGCCACTCACAGATCCGGGACAGGCCCCAATGAGCAGTTCTTC.